The 5 T cell receptor beta chains reported below all come from one sample, sequenced in a study of T cells in women clearing cervical HPV infection. Sequencing was performed with immunoSEQ multiplex PCR; in TCRdb, only in-frame clones are kept and a portion is missing. The listing contains some 30,000 clones. Sequenced input: blood buffy coat. These receptor sequences come from a woman aged 18 to 75 with a cervical HPV16 infection that either progressed to CIN3+ or cleared (not recorded which).

Points on this clone: Read data end 3 residues before the CDR3 end; the end is taken from the germline J gene. The chain uses TRBV2 and TRBJ1-1; D remains unclear. Per germline, CDR1 SNHLY and CDR2 FYNNEI. Trimming took off 3 bases at V and 6 bases at J, with 14 bases between the two ends. The CDR3 is made up of 14 amino acids. The covered CDR3 bases are TGTGCCAGCAGTGATGTGACCCCCGGGTCTGAA. This encodes CASSDVTPGSE. The whole CDR3 is CASSDVTPGSEAFF.

A note on this clone: The read finishes 3 residues shy of the CDR3 end, and the germline J gene is used to complete it. This chain uses TRBV14 with TRBJ2-7; D is undetermined. The V end lost 5 bases, the J end lost 6 bases, and 17 bases lay between the germline ends. CDR1 SGHDN and CDR2 FVKESK come from the germline V gene. The CDR3 is 14 amino acids. The CDR3 spells CASSTTLSVAEQYF. The CDR3 DNA, read in part, is TGTGCCAGCAGCACTACCTTATCGGTGGCCGAG.

This clone ranks as medium-sized in terms of frequency. The read terminates 3 residues before the CDR3 end, so the remaining end is supplied by the germline J gene. The V and J genes are TRBV7-6 and TRBJ2-3; D unresolved. V shed 2 bases and J shed 0 bases, with 12 bases lying between them. The CDR3 loop spans 16 amino acids. Germline CDR1 SGHVS, CDR2 FNYEAQ. The CDR3 spells CASSLIASESTDTQYF. The sequenced part of the CDR3 DNA is TGTGCCAGCAGCTTAATTGCGAGCGAGAGCACAGATACG.

The chain's CDR3 is CAWRSRGRSNDYTF. The DNA read from the CDR3 is TGTGCCTGGAGGAGTAGGGGTAGGTCCAATGAC. V and J are TRBV30 and TRBJ1-2; possibly TRBD1 for D (5 bases). The sequence runs out 3 residues before the end of the CDR3; the remainder is reconstructed from the germline J gene. Germline CDR1 GTSNPN, CDR2 SVGIG (reference sequence). The CDR3 has 14 residues.

Regarding this clone: The missing CDR3 end, 3 residues past where the read stops, is filled in from the germline J gene. The J gene is TRBJ2-5, the V gene TRBV19, with D maybe TRBD2 (7 bases). The CDR3 has 15 residues. In germline, CDR1 is LNHDA, CDR2 SQIVND (reference sequence). V was cut by 10 bases and J by 1 base, with 19 bases left in between. The CDR3 loop is CATQGGASAQETQYF. The sequenced CDR3 bases are TGTGCCACCCAAGGGGGGGCTAGCGCCCAAGAGACC. Full variable domain (outside the CDR3, taken from reference TRBV19 and TRBJ2-5): DGGITQSPKYLFRKEGQNVTLSCEQNLNHDAMYWYRQDPGQGLRLIYYSQIVNDFQKGDIAEGYSVSREKKESFPLTVTSAQKNPTAFYLCATQGGASAQETQYFGPGTRLLVL.